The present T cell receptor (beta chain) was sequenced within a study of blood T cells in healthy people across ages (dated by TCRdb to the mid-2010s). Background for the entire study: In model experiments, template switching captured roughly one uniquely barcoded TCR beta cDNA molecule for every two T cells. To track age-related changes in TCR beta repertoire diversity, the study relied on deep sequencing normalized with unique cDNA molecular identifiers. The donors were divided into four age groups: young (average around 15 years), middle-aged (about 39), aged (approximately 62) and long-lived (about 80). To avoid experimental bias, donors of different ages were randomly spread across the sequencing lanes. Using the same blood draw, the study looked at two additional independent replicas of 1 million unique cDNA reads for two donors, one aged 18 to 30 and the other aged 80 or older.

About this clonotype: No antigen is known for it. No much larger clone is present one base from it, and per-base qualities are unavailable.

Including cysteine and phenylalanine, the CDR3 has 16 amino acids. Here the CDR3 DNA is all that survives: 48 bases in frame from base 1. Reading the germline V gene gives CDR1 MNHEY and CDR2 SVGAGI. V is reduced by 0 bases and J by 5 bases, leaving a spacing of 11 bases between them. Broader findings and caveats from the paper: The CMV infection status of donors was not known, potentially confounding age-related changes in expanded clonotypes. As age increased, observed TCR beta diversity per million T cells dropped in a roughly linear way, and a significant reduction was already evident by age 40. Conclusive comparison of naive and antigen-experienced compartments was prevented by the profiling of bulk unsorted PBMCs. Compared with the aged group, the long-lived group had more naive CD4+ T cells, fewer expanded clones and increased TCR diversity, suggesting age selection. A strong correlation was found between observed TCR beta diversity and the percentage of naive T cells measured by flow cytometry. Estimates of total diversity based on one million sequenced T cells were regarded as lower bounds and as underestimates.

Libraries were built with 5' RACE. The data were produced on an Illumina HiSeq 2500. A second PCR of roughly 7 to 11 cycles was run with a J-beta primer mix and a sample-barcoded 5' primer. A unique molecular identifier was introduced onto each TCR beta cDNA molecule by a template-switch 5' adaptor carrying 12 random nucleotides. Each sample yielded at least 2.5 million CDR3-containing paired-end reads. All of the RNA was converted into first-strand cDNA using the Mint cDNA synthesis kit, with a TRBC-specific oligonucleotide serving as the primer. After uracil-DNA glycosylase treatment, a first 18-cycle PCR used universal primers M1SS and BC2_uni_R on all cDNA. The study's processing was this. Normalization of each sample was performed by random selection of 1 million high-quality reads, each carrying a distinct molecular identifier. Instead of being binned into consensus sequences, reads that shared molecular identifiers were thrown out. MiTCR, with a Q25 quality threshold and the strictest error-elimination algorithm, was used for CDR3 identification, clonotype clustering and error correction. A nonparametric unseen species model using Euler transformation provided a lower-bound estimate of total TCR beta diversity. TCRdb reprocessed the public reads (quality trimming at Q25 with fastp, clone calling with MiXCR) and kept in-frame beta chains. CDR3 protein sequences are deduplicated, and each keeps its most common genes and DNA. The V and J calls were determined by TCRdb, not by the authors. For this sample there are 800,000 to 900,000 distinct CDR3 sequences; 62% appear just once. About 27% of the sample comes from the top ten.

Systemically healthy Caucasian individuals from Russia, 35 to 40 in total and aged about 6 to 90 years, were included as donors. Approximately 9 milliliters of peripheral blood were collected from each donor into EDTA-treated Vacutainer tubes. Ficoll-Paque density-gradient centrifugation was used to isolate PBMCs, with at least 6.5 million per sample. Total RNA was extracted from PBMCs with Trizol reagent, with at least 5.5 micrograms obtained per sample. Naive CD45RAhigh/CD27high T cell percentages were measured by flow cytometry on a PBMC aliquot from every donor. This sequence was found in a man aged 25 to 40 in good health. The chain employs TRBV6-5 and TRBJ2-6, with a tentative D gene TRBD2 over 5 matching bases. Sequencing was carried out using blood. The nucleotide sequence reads TGTGCCAGCAGTTACTCGACGAGGGCCAGGGCCAACGTCCTGACTTTC. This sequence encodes CASSYSTRARANVLTF.